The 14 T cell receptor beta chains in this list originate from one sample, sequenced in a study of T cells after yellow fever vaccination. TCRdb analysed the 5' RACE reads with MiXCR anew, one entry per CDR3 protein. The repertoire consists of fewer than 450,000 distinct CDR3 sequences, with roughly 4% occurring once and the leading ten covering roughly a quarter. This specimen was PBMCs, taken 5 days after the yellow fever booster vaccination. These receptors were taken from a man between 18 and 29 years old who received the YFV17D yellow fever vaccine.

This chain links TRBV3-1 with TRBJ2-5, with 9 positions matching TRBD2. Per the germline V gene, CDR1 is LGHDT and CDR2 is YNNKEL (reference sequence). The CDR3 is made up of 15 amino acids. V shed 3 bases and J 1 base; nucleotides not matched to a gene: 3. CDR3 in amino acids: CASSQGRGGQETQYF. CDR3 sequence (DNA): TGTGCCAGCAGCCAGGGGCGGGGGGGCCAAGAGACCCAGTACTTC.

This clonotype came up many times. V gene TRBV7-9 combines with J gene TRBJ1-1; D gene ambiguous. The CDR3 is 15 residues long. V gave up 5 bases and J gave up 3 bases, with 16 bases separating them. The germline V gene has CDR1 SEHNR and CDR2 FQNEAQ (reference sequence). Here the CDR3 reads CASSPPGLWDTEAFF. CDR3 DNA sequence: TGTGCCAGCAGCCCCCCGGGCCTTTGGGACACTGAAGCTTTCTTT.

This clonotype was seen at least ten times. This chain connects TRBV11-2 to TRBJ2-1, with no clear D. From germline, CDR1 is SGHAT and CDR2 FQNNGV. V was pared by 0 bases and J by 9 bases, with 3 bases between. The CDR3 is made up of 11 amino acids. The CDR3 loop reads CASSLEREQFF. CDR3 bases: TGTGCCAGCAGCTTAGAACGTGAGCAGTTCTTC.

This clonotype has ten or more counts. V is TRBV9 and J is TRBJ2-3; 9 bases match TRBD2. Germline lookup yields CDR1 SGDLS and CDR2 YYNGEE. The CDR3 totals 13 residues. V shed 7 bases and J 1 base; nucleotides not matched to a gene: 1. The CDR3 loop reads CASRTSGTDTQYF. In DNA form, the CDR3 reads TGTGCCAGCCGGACTAGCGGCACAGATACGCAGTATTTT. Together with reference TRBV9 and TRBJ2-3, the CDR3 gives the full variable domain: DSGVTQTPKHLITATGQRVTLRCSPRSGDLSVYWYQQSLDQGLQFLIQYYNGEERAKGNILERFSAQQFPDLHSELNLSSLELGDSALYFCASRTSGTDTQYFGPGTRLTVL.

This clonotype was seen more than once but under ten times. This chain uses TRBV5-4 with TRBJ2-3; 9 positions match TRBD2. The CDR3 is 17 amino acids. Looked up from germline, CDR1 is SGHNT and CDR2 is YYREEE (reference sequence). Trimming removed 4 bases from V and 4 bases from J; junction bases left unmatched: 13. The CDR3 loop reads CASSGPPAGGASDTQYF. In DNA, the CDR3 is TGTGCCAGCAGCGGTCCCCCCGCGGGGGGGGCCTCAGATACGCAGTATTTT.

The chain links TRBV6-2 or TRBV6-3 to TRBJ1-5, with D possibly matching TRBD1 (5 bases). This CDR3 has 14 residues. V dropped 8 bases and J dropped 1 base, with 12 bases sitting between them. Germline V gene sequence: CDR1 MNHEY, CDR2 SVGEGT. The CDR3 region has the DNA TGTGCCAGCCGGAGCAGGGTCAGCAATCAGCCCCAGCATTTT. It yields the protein CASRSRVSNQPQHF.

CDR3 in amino acids: CASSARTGLDTQYF. As DNA, the CDR3 is TGTGCCAGCAGCGCAAGGACGGGGCTAGATACGCAGTATTTT. This sequence joins TRBV9 and TRBJ2-3; D assignment may be TRBD1 or TRBD2 (5 bases each). Trimming took 3 bases from V and 5 from J, leaving 13 bases between them. The CDR3 spans 14 residues. The V gene's germline CDR1 is SGDLS and CDR2 YYNGEE. Full variable domain (remainder filled in from reference TRBV9 and TRBJ2-3): DSGVTQTPKHLITATGQRVTLRCSPRSGDLSVYWYQQSLDQGLQFLIQYYNGEERAKGNILERFSAQQFPDLHSELNLSSLELGDSALYFCASSARTGLDTQYFGPGTRLTVL.

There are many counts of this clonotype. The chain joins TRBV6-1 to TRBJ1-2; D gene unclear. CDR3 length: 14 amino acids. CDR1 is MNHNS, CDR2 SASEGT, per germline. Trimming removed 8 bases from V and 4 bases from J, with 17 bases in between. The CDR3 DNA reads TGTGCCAGCCGCCTCATTACAGCAGTCTATGGCTACACCTTC. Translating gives CASRLITAVYGYTF.

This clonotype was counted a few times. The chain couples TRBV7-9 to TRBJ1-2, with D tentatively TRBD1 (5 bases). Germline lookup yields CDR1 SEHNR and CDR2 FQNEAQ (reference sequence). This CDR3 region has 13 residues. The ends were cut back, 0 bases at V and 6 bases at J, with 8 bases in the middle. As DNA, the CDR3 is TGTGCCAGCAGCTTAGCCTTGGGGGATGGCTACACCTTC. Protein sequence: CASSLALGDGYTF. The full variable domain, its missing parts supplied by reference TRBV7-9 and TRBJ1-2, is DTGVSQNPRHKITKRGQNVTFRCDPISEHNRLYWYRQTLGQGPEFLTYFQNEAQLEKSRLLSDRFSAERPKGSFSTLEIQRTEQGDSAMYLCASSLALGDGYTFGSGTRLTVV.

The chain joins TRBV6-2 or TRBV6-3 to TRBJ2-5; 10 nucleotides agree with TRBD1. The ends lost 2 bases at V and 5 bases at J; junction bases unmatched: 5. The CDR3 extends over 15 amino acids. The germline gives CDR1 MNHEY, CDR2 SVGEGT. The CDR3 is CASSYGDRGWETQYF. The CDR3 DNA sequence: TGTGCCAGCAGTTACGGGGACAGGGGTTGGGAGACCCAGTACTTC.

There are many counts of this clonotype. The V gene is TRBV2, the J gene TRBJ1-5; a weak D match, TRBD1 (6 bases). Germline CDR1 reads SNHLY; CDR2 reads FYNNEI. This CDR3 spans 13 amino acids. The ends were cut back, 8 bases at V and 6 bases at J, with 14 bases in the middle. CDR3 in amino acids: CASEGVAGQPQHF. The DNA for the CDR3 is TGTGCCAGCGAGGGGGTTGCGGGTCAGCCCCAGCATTTT.

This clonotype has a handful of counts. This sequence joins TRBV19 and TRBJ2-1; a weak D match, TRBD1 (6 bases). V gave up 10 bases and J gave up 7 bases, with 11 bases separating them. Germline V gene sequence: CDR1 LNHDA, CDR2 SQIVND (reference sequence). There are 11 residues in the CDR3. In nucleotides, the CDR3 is TGTGCCACCTACAGGGATAATGAGCAGTTCTTC. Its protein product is CATYRDNEQFF.

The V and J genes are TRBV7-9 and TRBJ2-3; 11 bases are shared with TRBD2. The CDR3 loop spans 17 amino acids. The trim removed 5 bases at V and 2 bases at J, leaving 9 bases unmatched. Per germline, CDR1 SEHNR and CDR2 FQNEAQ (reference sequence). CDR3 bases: TGTGCCAGCAGCCCGCCGACTAGCGGGGATATCACAGATACGCAGTATTTT. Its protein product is CASSPPTSGDITDTQYF.

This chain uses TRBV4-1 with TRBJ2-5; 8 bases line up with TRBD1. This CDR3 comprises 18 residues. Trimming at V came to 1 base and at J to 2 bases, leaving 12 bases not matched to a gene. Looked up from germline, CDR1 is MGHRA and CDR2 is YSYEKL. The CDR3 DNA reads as TGCGCCAGCAGCCAAGGCGGCAGGGGGCGCAAGGAACAAGAGACCCAGTACTTC. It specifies CASSQGGRGRKEQETQYF.